The clone carrying this TCR beta chain came up a few times. Its cognate antigen is unknown. A read error may produce the germline difference seen at one junction end. MiXCR was used by TCRdb to re-call the PCR reads. Of some 25,000 clones in the sample, over 20% were seen once. Patients underwent thyroid surgery, and none had received any treatment before it. This entry belongs to a study of metastatic and nonmetastatic thyroid tumors. For the study at large: Repertoires from blood and tumor or nodule tissue of malignant and benign thyroid patients were compared.

Points from the study as a whole: Benign nodules reportedly had significantly lower TCR beta diversity than malignant thyroid tumors in blood and tumor.

Germline V CDR1 and CDR2: MDHEN, SYDVKM. The CDR3 has 14 residues. The TCR originated in a female donor with papillary thyroid cancer or a benign thyroid nodule (not recorded which). Some clones in this sample may be carry-over from other donors' samples. Sequencing was done on a sample of blood. The chain recombines TRBV28 with TRBJ2-7; the D gene is possibly TRBD2 (7 bases). CDR3 nucleotide sequence: TGTGCCAGCAGGGGGGGGGGACATACCAACGAGCATTACTTC. Translated: CASRGGGHTNEHYF.